This T cell receptor (beta chain) comes out of a study of T cell responses to AZD1222 COVID-19 vaccine. Study observations and caveats: Baseline testing showed seropositivity in only six or seven AZD1222 recipients.

The germline V and J ends were trimmed by 5 bases and 3 bases, with 23 bases remaining between them. This CDR3 is 17 amino acids long. Germline assignment: CDR1 MDHEN and CDR2 SYDVKM. In the case of this clone: The antigen remains unidentified.

Assay: immunoSEQ multiplex PCR; the TCRdb copy retains only in-frame clones and omits some. The sample includes tens of thousands of clones, 85% to 90% of them seen just once. The rearrangement links TRBV28 to TRBJ2-7, with D possibly matching TRBD2 (5 bases). Sequenced material: peripheral blood, taken 28 days after the second AZD1222 dose. This clonotype originated in an adult who received the AZD1222 COVID-19 vaccine. The CDR3 nucleotides are TGTGCCAGCAGTCTCGCCCATGCCGGACTCGGGATCTACGAGCAGTACTTC. Residues: CASSLAHAGLGIYEQYF. Based on the CDR3 plus reference TRBV28 and TRBJ2-7, the full variable domain is DVKVTQSSRYLVKRTGEKVFLECVQDMDHENMFWYRQDPGLGLRLIYFSYDVKMKEKGDIPEGYSVSREKKERFSLILESASTNQTSMYLCASSLAHAGLGIYEQYFGPGTRLTVT.